A selection of T cell receptor beta chains follows, all from one sample in a study of cytomegalovirus exposure and HLA in healthy donors. Sequenced by immunoSEQ multiplex PCR; TCRdb stores in-frame clones only, minus some. The repertoire includes approximately 200,000 clones, about 81% of them detected once, and 1% to 1.5% sits in the top ten. The sequencing input was PBMCs. All receptors derive from a woman aged 25 to 39 in good health and CMV-seronegative. CDR3s include the opening cysteine and the closing phenylalanine or tryptophan. A D gene is named only where the DNA matches it firmly. Where a row states a size, it is once, few, many or the class of an expanded clone; other rows omit it.

TRBV30	.	TRBD2	TRBJ2-7	TGTGCCTGGAGTAACCGGGGGGGTTCAGTCTACGAGCAGTACTTC	CAWSNRGGSVYEQYF
TRBV6-5	.	.	TRBJ1-2	TGTGCCAGCAGCAGATCGGGCTATGGCTACACCTTC	CASSRSGYGYTF
TRBV7-9	once	.	TRBJ2-7	TGTGCCAGCAGCTCCGGGAGCCCTAGATTCGGCGAGCAGTACTTC	CASSSGSPRFGEQYF
TRBV2	.	.	TRBJ2-2	TGTGCCAGCAGCGTGACTGGCGGGGAGCTGTTTTTT	CASSVTGGELFF
TRBV11-3	.	TRBD2	TRBJ2-1	TGTGCCAGCAGCCCCGCGGGGCTAGCGGGGGGAAAATTAGGCTACAATGAGCAGTTCTTC	CASSPAGLAGGKLGYNEQFF
TRBV5-1	once	TRBD1	TRBJ1-1	TGCGCCAGCAGCTTGCCCGAAGACAGGGGGATGAACACTGAAGCTTTCTTT	CASSLPEDRGMNTEAFF
TRBV28	.	TRBD1	TRBJ1-1	TGTGCCAGCAGTACCCGGGACAGACTAGAAGCTTTCTTT	CASSTRDRLEAFF
TRBV25-1	few	.	TRBJ1-2	TGTGCCAGCAGTGCGGGGGGGGCTGGCTACACCTTC	CASSAGGAGYTF
TRBV28	.	.	TRBJ1-6	TGTGCCAGCAGTTTGGCAGGGGCGGGTCAGAATAATTCACCCCTCCACTTT	CASSLAGAGQNNSPLHF
TRBV5-6	.	.	TRBJ2-4	TGTGCCAGCAGCATTTACAGTCGCATAGCCAAAAACATTCAGTACTTC	CASSIYSRIAKNIQYF
TRBV6-1	.	.	TRBJ1-1	TGTGCCAGCAGTGAGCTGGGGCCAATGAGTACTGAAGCTTTCTTT	CASSELGPMSTEAFF